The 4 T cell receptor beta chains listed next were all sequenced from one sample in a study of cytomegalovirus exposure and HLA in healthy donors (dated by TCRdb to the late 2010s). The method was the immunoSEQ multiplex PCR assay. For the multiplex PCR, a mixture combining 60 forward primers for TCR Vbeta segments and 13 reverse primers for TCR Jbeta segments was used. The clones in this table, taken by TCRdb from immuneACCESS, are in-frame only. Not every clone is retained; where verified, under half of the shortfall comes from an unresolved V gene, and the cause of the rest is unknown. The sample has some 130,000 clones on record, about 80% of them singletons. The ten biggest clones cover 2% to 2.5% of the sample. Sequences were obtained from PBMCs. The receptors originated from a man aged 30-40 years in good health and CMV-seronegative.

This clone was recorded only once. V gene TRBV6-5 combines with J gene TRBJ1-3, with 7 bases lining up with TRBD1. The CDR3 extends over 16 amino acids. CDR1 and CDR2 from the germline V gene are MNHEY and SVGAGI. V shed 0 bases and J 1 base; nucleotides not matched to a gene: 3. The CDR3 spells CASSYSDRLSGNTIYF. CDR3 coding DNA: TGTGCCAGCAGTTACTCGGACAGGCTTTCTGGAAACACCATATATTTT.

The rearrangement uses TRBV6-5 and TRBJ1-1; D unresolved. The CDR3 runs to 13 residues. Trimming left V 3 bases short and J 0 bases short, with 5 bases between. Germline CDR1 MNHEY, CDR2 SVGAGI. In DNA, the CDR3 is TGTGCCAGCAGTTATAGATTGAACACTGAAGCTTTCTTT. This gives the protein CASSYRLNTEAFF.

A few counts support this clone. The CDR3 DNA reads TGTGCCACCGGACAGGGGAATAACAATGAGCAGTTCTTC. Protein product: CATGQGNNNEQFF. The rearrangement uses TRBV19 and TRBJ2-1, with 9 bases lining up with TRBD1. The V segment lost 10 bases and the J segment 5 bases; nucleotides outside the gene matches: 6. This CDR3 comprises 13 residues. Germline CDR1 reads LNHDA; CDR2 reads SQIVND (reference sequence).

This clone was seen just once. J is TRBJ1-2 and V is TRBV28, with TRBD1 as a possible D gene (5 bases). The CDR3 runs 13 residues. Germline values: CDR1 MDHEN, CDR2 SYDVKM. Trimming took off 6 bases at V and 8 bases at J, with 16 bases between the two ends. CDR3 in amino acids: CASRPGIPGGYTF. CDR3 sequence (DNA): TGTGCCAGCAGACCAGGGATTCCTGGGGGCTACACCTTC.